This TCR beta chain was recorded in a study of OX40 agonist ivuxolimab in advanced cancers. Study-level information: Recorded diagnoses for dose-escalation patients were hepatocellular carcinoma, melanoma, renal cell or head and neck cancer.

Looked up from germline, CDR1 is MNHNY and CDR2 is SVGAGI (reference sequence). This CDR3 is built from 14 residues. Trimming shortened V by 4 bases and J by 6 bases, and 15 bases separated the two germline ends. Libraries were prepared by immunoSEQ multiplex PCR; TCRdb keeps only in-frame clonotypes and omits some of them. In the table there are roughly 28,000 clones, 75% to 85% of which are singletons. Autoimmune disease history or systemic immunosuppression meant exclusion. The clonotype comes from an adult with an advanced solid tumor such as melanoma, head and neck, liver or kidney cancer. The chain couples TRBV6-6 to TRBJ1-1; D gene uncertain. The starting material was CD4+ or CD8+ T cells sorted from blood, obtained in a trial of the OX40 agonist ivuxolimab. The CDR3 loop reads CASSWTDWSAEAFF. In DNA form, the CDR3 reads TGTGCCAGCAGTTGGACCGACTGGTCGGCTGAAGCTTTCTTT.